The clone carrying this T cell receptor beta chain was seen repeatedly, ten times or more. What it binds is not known. The record originates from a study of CD8 T cells in ankylosing spondylitis. Scientists made TCR beta libraries using quantitative 5'-RACE with molecular barcodes. One entry per CDR3 protein, called by TCRdb with MiXCR from the 5' RACE reads. The data contain over 100,000 distinct CDR3 sequences, around 7% of them singletons. The CDR3 consists of 14 residues. CDR1 is DFQATT and CDR2 is SNEGSKA in the germline V gene (reference sequence). The ends were cut back, 3 bases at V and 6 bases at J, with 15 bases in the middle. Study observations and caveats: Blood from ankylosing spondylitis patients appeared to carry a characteristic eight-variant TCR beta motif. Clones tied to disease were said to be significantly enriched in matched ankylosing spondylitis synovial fluid. Earlier reports found some motif variants in synovial fluid and blood in reactive arthritis.

The receptor comes from a male donor with ankylosing spondylitis or in good health (not recorded which). The sequencing sample was made of blood, either unsorted or a sorted T cell fraction (not recorded which). The rearrangement joins TRBV20-1 to TRBJ2-1; D is possibly TRBD2 (5 bases). Written as DNA, the CDR3 is TGCAGTGCTAGTCGGGAATGGAAGGGCAATGAGCAGTTCTTC. Translating it yields CSASREWKGNEQFF.